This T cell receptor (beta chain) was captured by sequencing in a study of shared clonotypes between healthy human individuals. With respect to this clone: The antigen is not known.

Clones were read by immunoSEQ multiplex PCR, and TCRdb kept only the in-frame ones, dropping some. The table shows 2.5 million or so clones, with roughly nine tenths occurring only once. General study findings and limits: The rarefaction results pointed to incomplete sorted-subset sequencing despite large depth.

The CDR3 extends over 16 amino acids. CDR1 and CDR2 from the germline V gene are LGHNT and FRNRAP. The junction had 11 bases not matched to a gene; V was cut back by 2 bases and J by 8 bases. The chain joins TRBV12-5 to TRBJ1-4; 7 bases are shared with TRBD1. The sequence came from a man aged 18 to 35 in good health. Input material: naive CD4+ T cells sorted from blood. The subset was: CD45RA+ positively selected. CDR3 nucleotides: TGTGCTAGTGGTTTGTCACAGGGGCAAATAGTCGAAAAACTGTTTTTT. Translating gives CASGLSQGQIVEKLFF.